Given below is one T cell receptor (beta chain) in context. Its antigen is unidentified. Primers for the PCR totalled 60 Vbeta and 13 Jbeta. This table comes from immunoSEQ multiplex PCR, and its TCRdb copy is limited to in-frame clones, with some not included. Of 75,000 to 100,000 clones detected, around 73% appear once; the ten largest clones hold about 3.3%. These data are taken from a study of cytomegalovirus exposure and HLA in healthy donors. Whole-study context: There were 65 million to 85 million unique TCRs (from HLA-typed donors) in an early data release.

Study-level findings and limits: Further analysis was carried out later, and it showed several of the most significant clusters appearing linked to common viral pathogens. There were a few CMV-associated chains whose specificity for CMV antigens was confirmed in vitro.

V lost 8 bases to trimming and J lost 10 bases, with 21 bases between them. The CDR3 has 15 residues. Germline CDR1 is SNHLY and CDR2 is FYNNEI. The clonotype was recovered from a man aged 35 to 55 in good health and CMV-seronegative. The chain couples TRBV2 to TRBJ1-6; TRBD1 might be the D (6 bases). Sequencing input: PBMCs. CDR3 region: CASRPMDRTGSPLHF. For the CDR3, the DNA is TGTGCCAGCCGCCCTATGGACAGAACGGGCTCACCCCTCCACTTT. Full variable domain (outside the CDR3, taken from reference TRBV2 and TRBJ1-6): EPEVTQTPSHQVTQMGQEVILRCVPISNHLYFYWYRQILGQKVEFLVSFYNNEISEKSEIFDDQFSVERPDGSNFTLKIRSTKLEDSAMYFCASRPMDRTGSPLHFGNGTRLTVT.